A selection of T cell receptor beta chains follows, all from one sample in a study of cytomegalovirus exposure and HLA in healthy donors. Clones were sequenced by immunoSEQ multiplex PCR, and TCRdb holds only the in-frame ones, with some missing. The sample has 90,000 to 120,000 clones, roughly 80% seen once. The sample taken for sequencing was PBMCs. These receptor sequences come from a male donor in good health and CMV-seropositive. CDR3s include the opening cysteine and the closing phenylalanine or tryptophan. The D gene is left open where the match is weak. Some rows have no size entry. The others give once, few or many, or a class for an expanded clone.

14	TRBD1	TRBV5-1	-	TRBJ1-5	CASSDRGGDQPQHF	TGCGCCAGCAGTGACAGGGGAGGGGATCAGCCCCAGCATTTT
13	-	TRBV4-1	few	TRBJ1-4	CASSQDRGLTRVF	TGCGCCAGCAGCCAAGATCGCGGGCTTACTAGGGTTTTT
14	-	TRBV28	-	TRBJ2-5	CASIVGGRAETQYF	TGTGCCAGCATCGTGGGTGGCAGGGCAGAGACCCAGTACTTC
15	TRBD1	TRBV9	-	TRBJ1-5	CASSREGASNQPQHF	TGTGCCAGCAGTCGAGAGGGGGCGAGCAATCAGCCCCAGCATTTT
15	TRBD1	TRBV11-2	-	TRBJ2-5	CASSPWDRGRETQYF	TGTGCCAGCAGCCCGTGGGACAGGGGGAGAGAGACCCAGTACTTC
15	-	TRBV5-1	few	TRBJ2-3	CASSPGTFNTDTQYF	TGCGCCAGCAGCCCCGGGACTTTTAACACAGATACGCAGTATTTT
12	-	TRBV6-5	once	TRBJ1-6	CASSYPNSPLHF	TGTGCCAGCAGTTACCCTAACTCACCCCTCCACTTT
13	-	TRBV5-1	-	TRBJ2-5	CASSLVRGETQYF	TGCGCCAGCAGCTTGGTTCGGGGAGAGACCCAGTACTTC
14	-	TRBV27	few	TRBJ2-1	CASSPTGSYPEQFF	TGTGCCAGCAGTCCGACTGGGTCGTACCCTGAGCAGTTCTTC
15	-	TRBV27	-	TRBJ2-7	CASSRVGVSSGEQYF	TGTGCCAGCAGCCGGGTCGGTGTCTCCAGCGGCGAGCAGTACTTC
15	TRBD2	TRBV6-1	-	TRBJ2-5	CASRNSGGAQETQYF	TGTGCCAGCAGGAATAGCGGGGGGGCCCAAGAGACCCAGTACTTC
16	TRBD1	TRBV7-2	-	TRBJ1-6	CASSARDSFQNSPLHF	TGTGCCAGCAGCGCCCGGGACAGCTTCCAAAATTCACCCCTCCACTTT
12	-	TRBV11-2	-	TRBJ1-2	CASSRGARGYTF	TGTGCCAGCAGCCGGGGTGCTCGTGGCTACACCTTC
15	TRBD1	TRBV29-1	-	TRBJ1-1	CSVEEGDRMNTEAFF	TGCAGCGTTGAAGAGGGGGACAGAATGAACACTGAAGCTTTCTTT
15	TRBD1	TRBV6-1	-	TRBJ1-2	CASSETGGLYYGYTF	TGTGCCAGCAGTGAAACAGGGGGCTTGTACTATGGCTACACCTTC
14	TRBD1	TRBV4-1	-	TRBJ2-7	CASSQGGTGSEQYF	TGCGCCAGCAGCCAAGGGGGGACAGGGTCCGAGCAGTACTTC
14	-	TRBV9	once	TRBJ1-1	CASNKEGGSTEAFF	TGTGCCAGCAACAAGGAGGGCGGTAGCACTGAAGCTTTCTTT
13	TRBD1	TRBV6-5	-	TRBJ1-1	CASSSTGARMAFF	TGTGCCAGCAGTTCGACAGGGGCCCGGATGGCTTTCTTT
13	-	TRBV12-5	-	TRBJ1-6	CASGYEGDSPLHF	TGTGCTAGTGGGTACGAGGGCGATTCACCCCTCCACTTT
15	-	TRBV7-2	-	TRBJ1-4	CASSPLTGTKEKLFF	TGTGCCAGCAGCCCCCTGACAGGAACGAAGGAAAAACTGTTTTTT
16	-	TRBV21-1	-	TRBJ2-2	CASSKPGEDCTGELFF	TGTGCCAGCAGCAAACCAGGGGAAGATTGCACCGGGGAGCTGTTTTTT
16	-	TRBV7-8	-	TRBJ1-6	CASSLGVSPEISPLHF	TGTGCCAGCAGCTTAGGTGTGAGTCCTGAGATTTCACCCCTCCACTTT
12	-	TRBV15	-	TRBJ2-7	CATSEDTYEQYF	TGTGCCACCAGCGAAGACACCTACGAGCAGTACTTC
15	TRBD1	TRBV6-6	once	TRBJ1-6	CASSFPTGQSSPLHF	TGTGCCAGCAGTTTCCCGACAGGGCAATCATCACCCCTCCACTTT
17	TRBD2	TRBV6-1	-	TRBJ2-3	CASSDRRGRGGTDTQYF	TGTGCCAGCAGTGACCGCCGGGGGCGGGGGGGCACAGATACGCAGTATTTT
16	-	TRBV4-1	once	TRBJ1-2	CASSQDLLSIDYGYTF	TGCGCCAGCAGCCAAGACCTCTTATCTATCGACTATGGCTACACCTTC
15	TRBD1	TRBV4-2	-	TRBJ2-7	CASSAAPGQPYEQYF	TGTGCCAGCTCGGCCGCCCCGGGACAGCCCTACGAGCAGTACTTC
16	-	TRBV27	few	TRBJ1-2	CASSSMNQDTNYGYTF	TGTGCCAGCAGTTCCATGAATCAGGATACTAACTATGGCTACACCTTC
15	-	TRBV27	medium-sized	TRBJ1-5	CASSLYAGDNQPQHF	TGTGCCAGCAGTTTGTATGCGGGGGACAATCAGCCCCAGCATTTT
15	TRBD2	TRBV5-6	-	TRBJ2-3	CASSLRRGVTDTQYF	TGTGCCAGCAGCTTGCGGCGGGGGGTCACAGATACGCAGTATTTT
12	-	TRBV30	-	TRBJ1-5	CAWTGQGQPQHF	TGTGCCTGGACAGGGCAGGGACAGCCCCAGCATTTT
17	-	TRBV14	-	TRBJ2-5	CASSQDKTSARRETQYF	TGTGCCAGCAGCCAAGATAAGACCTCAGCTAGAAGGGAGACCCAGTACTTC
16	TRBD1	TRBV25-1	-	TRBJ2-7	CASTSGQGVFSYEQYF	TGTGCCAGCACCTCAGGACAGGGAGTTTTTTCCTACGAGCAGTACTTC
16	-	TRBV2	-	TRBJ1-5	CASRRGPSGSNQPQHF	TGTGCCAGCAGGAGAGGGCCCTCTGGAAGCAATCAGCCCCAGCATTTT
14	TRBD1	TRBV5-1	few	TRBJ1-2	CASSSPGGNYGYTF	TGCGCCAGCAGCTCACCAGGGGGCAACTATGGCTACACCTTC